The rows below give T cell receptor beta chains drawn from one sample of a study of cytomegalovirus exposure and HLA in healthy donors. Assay: immunoSEQ multiplex PCR; the TCRdb copy retains only in-frame clones and omits some. The data show roughly 270,000 clones, with roughly 90% seen just once and about 0.99% held by the top ten. The sequenced sample consisted of PBMCs. The receptor source for this set is a woman aged 18-29 years in good health and CMV-seronegative. The CDR3 runs from the conserved cysteine through the conserved F or W. D genes are given only for firm matches. The size field is filled for only some rows; it gives once, few, many or a size class.

v_gene	abundance	d_gene	j_gene	CDR3aa	CDR3nt
TRBV9	-	TRBD1	TRBJ2-4	CASSVSGTALNIQYF	TGTGCCAGCAGCGTGTCTGGGACAGCCCTCAACATTCAGTACTTC
TRBV30	once	-	TRBJ2-1	CALTISSYNEQFF	TGTGCCTTGACTATCAGCTCCTACAATGAGCAGTTCTTC
TRBV14	-	TRBD1	TRBJ2-5	CASSQDLRGRGETQYF	TGTGCCAGCAGCCAAGATTTGAGGGGGCGCGGAGAGACCCAGTACTTC
TRBV27	once	-	TRBJ1-6	CASSLSQGPWSPLHF	TGTGCCAGCAGTTTATCGCAGGGTCCCTGGTCACCCCTCCACTTT
TRBV15	-	-	TRBJ2-4	CATSRPPENIQYF	TGTGCCACCAGCAGACCGCCGGAAAACATTCAGTACTTC
TRBV28	once	TRBD2	TRBJ2-1	CASSLQRVLADNEQFF	TGTGCCAGCAGTCTTCAGCGGGTTCTAGCGGACAATGAGCAGTTCTTC
TRBV6-5	-	TRBD1	TRBJ1-2	CASSYSTGGDGYTF	TGTGCCAGCAGTTACTCGACAGGGGGCGATGGCTACACCTTC
TRBV9	few	TRBD1	TRBJ2-2	CASSTSRGQSTGELFF	TGTGCCAGCAGCACATCCAGGGGGCAATCCACCGGGGAGCTGTTTTTT
TRBV10-3	-	TRBD1	TRBJ2-7	CAIRIKTGGEQYF	TGTGCCATCAGAATAAAGACAGGGGGAGAGCAGTACTTC
TRBV7-2	-	-	TRBJ1-1	CASSASRGNTEAFF	TGTGCCAGCAGCGCAAGCAGGGGGAACACTGAAGCTTTCTTT
TRBV10-3	-	-	TRBJ1-2	CAISGPPTNYGYTF	TGTGCCATCAGTGGCCCACCTACTAACTATGGCTACACCTTC
TRBV15	-	TRBD1	TRBJ2-7	CATSRPDRYTYEQYF	TGTGCCACCAGCAGGCCGGACAGGTACACCTACGAGCAGTACTTC
TRBV2	-	TRBD2	TRBJ2-5	CASSPNVSSGYQETQYF	TGTGCCAGCAGCCCGAATGTAAGTAGCGGGTACCAAGAGACCCAGTACTTC
TRBV4-1	once	TRBD2	TRBJ2-1	CASSQEGGFYNEQFF	TGCGCCAGCAGCCAAGAGGGGGGGTTTTACAATGAGCAGTTCTTC
TRBV27	-	-	TRBJ1-2	CASSLSYPLTGANYGYTF	TGTGCCAGCAGTTTATCTTACCCACTGACAGGAGCTAACTATGGCTACACCTTC
TRBV5-6	-	TRBD1	TRBJ1-1	CASSPGTGADLEAFF	TGTGCCAGCAGCCCCGGGACAGGGGCGGATTTAGAAGCTTTCTTT
TRBV11-2	once	-	TRBJ2-7	CASSFLDSDSYEQYF	TGTGCCAGCAGCTTCCTCGATAGCGACTCCTACGAGCAGTACTTC
TRBV7-9	-	TRBD1	TRBJ1-2	CASSPKQGRPNYGYTF	TGTGCCAGCAGTCCTAAACAGGGGCGGCCTAACTATGGCTACACCTTC
TRBV7-9	few	-	TRBJ2-7	CASSLAGGYEQYF	TGTGCCAGCAGCTTAGCAGGGGGCTACGAGCAGTACTTC
TRBV2	-	-	TRBJ1-1	CASSVQGNTEAFF	TGTGCCAGCAGTGTACAGGGGAACACTGAAGCTTTCTTT
TRBV28	few	-	TRBJ1-2	CASSFRQAGYTF	TGTGCCAGCAGCTTCCGACAGGCTGGCTACACCTTC
TRBV4-3	-	-	TRBJ2-1	CASSQVTGNEQFF	TGCGCCAGCAGCCAAGTTACAGGGAATGAGCAGTTCTTC
TRBV27	-	TRBD1	TRBJ2-7	CASSAYPPGQSTYEQYF	TGTGCCAGCAGTGCATACCCTCCGGGACAGTCTACCTACGAGCAGTACTTC
TRBV30	-	TRBD2	TRBJ2-1	CAWSFYSLAGPTGEQFF	TGTGCCTGGAGTTTCTATTCCCTAGCGGGCCCTACGGGTGAGCAGTTCTTC
TRBV19	-	-	TRBJ1-2	CASSQGLRINYGYTF	TGTGCCAGTAGTCAGGGGTTGAGGATCAACTATGGCTACACCTTC
TRBV6-1	-	TRBD1	TRBJ2-7	CASRLDRGPDYEQYF	TGTGCCAGCAGATTGGACAGGGGACCGGACTACGAGCAGTACTTC
TRBV6-5	-	TRBD1	TRBJ2-1	CASSSAVPGQGIEQFF	TGTGCCAGCAGTTCAGCCGTCCCGGGACAGGGGATTGAGCAGTTCTTC
TRBV27	once	-	TRBJ1-2	CASSLNRLAYGYTF	TGTGCCAGCAGTTTAAACAGGCTGGCCTATGGCTACACCTTC
TRBV5-6	-	TRBD1	TRBJ2-7	CASSRRDSYEQYF	TGTGCCAGCAGCCGCAGGGACAGCTACGAGCAGTACTTC
TRBV7-9	few	-	TRBJ2-7	CASSLAPDYEQYF	TGTGCCAGCAGCTTAGCCCCAGACTACGAGCAGTACTTC
TRBV7-9	-	TRBD1	TRBJ2-7	CASSLEGQGSF	TGTGCCAGCAGCTTAGAGGGACAGGGATCCTTC
TRBV7-2	-	TRBD2	TRBJ2-7	CASSLHGRAVYEQYF	TGTGCCAGCAGCTTACACGGGAGGGCCGTATACGAGCAGTACTTC
TRBV30	-	-	TRBJ2-2	CAWRLTGQDTGELFF	TGTGCCTGGAGATTAACAGGGCAGGACACCGGGGAGCTGTTTTTT
TRBV4-3	-	TRBD2	TRBJ2-7	CASSQASGSGGSYEQYF	TGCGCCAGCAGCCAAGCCAGTGGTAGCGGGGGCTCCTACGAGCAGTACTTC